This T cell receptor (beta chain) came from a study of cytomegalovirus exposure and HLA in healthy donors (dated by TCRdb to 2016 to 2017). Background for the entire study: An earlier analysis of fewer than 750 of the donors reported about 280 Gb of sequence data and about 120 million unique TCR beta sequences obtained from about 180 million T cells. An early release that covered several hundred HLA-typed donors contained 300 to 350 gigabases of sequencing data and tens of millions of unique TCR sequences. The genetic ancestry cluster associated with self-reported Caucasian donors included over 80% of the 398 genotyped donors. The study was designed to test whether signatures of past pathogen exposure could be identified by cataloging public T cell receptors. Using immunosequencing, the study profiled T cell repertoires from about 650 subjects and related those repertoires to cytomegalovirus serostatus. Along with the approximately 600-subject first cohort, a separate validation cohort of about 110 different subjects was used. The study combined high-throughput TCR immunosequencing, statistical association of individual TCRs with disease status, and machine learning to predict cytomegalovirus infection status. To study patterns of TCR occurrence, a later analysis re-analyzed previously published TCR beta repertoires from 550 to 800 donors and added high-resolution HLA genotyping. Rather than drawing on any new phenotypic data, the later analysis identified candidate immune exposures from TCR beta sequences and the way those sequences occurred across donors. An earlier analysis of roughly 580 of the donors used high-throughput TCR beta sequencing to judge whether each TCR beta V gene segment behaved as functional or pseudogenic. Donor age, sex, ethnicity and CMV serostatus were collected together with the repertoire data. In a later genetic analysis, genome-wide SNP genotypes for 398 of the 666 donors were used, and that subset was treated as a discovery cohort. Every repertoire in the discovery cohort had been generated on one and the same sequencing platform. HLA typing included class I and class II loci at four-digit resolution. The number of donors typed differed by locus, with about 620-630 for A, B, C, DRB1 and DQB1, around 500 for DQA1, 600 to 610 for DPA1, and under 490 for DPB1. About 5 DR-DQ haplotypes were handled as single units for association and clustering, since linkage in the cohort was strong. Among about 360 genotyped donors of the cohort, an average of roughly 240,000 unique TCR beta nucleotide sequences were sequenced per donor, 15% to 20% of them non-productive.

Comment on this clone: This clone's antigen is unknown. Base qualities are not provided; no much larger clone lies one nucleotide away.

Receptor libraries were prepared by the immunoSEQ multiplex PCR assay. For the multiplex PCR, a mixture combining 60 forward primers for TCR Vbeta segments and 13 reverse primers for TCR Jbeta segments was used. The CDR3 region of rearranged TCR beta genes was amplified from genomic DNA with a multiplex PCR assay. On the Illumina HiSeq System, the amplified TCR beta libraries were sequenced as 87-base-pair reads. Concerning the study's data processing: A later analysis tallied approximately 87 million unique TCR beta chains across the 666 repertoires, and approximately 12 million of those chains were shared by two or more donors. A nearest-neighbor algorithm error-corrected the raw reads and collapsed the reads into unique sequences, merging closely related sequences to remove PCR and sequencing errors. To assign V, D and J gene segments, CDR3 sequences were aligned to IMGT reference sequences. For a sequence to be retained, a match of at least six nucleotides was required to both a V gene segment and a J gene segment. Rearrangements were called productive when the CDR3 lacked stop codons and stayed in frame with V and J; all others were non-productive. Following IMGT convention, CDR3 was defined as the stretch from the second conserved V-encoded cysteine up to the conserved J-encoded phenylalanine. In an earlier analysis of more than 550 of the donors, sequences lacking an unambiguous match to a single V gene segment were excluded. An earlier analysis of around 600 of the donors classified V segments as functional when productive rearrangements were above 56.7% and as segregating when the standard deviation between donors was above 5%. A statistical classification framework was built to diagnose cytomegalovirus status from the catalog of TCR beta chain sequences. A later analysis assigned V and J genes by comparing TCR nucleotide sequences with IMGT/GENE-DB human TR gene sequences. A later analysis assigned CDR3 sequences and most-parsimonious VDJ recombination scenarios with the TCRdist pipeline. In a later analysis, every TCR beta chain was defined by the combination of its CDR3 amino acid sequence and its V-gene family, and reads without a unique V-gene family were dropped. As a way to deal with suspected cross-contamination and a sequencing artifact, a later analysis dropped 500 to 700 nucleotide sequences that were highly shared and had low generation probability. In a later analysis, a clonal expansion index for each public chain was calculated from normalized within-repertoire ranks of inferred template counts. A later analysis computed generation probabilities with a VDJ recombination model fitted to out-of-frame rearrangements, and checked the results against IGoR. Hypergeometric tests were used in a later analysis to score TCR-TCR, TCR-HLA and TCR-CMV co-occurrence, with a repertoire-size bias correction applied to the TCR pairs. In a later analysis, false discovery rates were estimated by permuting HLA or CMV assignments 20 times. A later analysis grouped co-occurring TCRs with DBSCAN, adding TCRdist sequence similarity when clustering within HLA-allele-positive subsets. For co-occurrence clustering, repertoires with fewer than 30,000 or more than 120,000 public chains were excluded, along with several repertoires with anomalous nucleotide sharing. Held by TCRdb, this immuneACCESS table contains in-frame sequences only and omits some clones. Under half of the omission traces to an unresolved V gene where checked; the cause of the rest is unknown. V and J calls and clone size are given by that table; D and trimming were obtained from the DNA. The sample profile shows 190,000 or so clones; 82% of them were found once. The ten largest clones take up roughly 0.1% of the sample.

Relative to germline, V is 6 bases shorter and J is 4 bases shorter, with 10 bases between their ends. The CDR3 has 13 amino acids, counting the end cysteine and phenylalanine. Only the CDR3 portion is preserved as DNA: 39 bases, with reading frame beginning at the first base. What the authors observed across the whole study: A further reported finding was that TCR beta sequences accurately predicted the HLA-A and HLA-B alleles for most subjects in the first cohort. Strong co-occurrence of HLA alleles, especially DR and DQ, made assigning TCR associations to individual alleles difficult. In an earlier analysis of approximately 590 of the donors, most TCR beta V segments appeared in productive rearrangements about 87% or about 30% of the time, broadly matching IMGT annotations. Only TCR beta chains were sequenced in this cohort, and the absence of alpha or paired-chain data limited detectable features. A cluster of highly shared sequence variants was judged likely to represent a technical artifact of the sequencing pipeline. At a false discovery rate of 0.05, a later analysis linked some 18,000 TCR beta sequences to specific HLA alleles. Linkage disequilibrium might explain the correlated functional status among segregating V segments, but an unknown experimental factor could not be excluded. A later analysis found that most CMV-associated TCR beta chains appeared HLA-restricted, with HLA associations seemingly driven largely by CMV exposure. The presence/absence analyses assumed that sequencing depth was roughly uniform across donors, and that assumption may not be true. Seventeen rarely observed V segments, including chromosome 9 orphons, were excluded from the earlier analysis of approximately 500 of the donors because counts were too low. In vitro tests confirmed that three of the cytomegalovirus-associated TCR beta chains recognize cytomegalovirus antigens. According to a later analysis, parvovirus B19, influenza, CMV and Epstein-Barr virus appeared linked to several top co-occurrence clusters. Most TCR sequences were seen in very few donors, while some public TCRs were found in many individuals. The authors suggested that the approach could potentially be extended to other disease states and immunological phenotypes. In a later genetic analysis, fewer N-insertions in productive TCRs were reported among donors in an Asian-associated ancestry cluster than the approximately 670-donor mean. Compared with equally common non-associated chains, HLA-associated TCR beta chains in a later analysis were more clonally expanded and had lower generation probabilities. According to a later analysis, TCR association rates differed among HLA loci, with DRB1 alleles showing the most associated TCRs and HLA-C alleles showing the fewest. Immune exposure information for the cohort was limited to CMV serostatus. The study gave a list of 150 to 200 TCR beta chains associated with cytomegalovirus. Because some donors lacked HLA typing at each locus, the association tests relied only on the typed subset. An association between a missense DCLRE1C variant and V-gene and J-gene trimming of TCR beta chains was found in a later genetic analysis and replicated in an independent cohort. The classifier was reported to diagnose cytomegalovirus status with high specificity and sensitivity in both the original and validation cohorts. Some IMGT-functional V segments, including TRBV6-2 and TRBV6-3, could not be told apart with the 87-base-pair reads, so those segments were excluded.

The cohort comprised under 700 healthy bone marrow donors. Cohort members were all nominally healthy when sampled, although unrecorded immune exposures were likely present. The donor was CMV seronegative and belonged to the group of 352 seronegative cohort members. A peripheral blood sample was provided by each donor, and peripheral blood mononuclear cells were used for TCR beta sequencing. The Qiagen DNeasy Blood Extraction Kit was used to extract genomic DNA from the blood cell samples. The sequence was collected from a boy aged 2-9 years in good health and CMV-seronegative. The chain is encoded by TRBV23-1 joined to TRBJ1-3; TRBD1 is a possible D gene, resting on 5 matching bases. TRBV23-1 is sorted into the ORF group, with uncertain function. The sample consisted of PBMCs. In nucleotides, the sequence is TGCGCCAGCAGCCGGGGGGAGGGAAACACCATATATTTT. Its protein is CASSRGEGNTIYF.